Below, 32 T cell receptor beta chains from the same sample are listed, as sequenced in a study of T cells expressing NK-cell markers. TCRdb re-called the 5' RACE reads and gives one entry per CDR3 protein, without DNA. The sample includes 6,500 to 9,500 distinct CDR3 sequences. The sequenced sample was blood T cells: a sorted CD56 or NKG2C T cell subset, CD4+ or CD8+ T cells, or bulk PBMC T cells (not recorded which). These receptors came from a man aged 18-75 years in good health.

The chain employs TRBV5-1 and TRBJ1-6. The V gene's germline CDR1 is SGHRS and CDR2 YFSETQ. The CDR3 runs 14 residues. The CDR3 is CASSLSSYNSPLHF.

V gene TRBV7-2 combines with J gene TRBJ1-3; the D gene TCRdb calls, TRBD1, cannot be checked with no DNA. Germline V gene sequence: CDR1 SGHTA, CDR2 FQGNSA. This CDR3 is 12 amino acids long. This CDR3 reads CASSREGVTIYF.

The CDR3 loop reads CATSRDRGENNSPLHF. The chain couples TRBV15 to TRBJ1-6; no DNA is available, so the TRBD1 call from TCRdb remains unchecked. This CDR3 contains 16 residues. Germline lookup yields CDR1 LNHNV and CDR2 YYDKDF (reference sequence).

The CDR3 protein is CASSEGVGGNQPQHF. V and J are TRBV6-1 and TRBJ1-5; no DNA is available, so the TRBD1 call from TCRdb remains unchecked. This CDR3 comprises 15 residues. Per germline, CDR1 MNHNS and CDR2 SASEGT.

The chain carries TRBV20-1 and TRBJ2-7; TCRdb gives TRBD1 as the D gene, but with no DNA this cannot be confirmed. This CDR3 has 13 amino acids. Looked up from germline, CDR1 is DFQATT and CDR2 is SNEGSKA (reference sequence). CDR3: CSARLLQGYEQYF.

This sequence joins TRBV6-8 and TRBJ2-1; TCRdb picks TRBD2, but there is no DNA to check that call. The CDR3 totals 17 residues. The V gene's germline CDR1 is MNHGY and CDR2 SAAAGT. This chain's CDR3 is CPPGTRGTLSSYNEQFF.

The genes are TRBV6-4 and TRBJ1-4. The CDR3 spans 13 residues. The germline CDR1 and CDR2 sequences are MRHNA and SNTAGT. The CDR3 region is CASSDGENEKLFF.

The gene calls are TRBV9 and TRBJ2-1; as DNA is missing, the TRBD1 call by TCRdb cannot be tested. The germline CDR1 and CDR2 sequences are SGDLS and YYNGEE. This CDR3 comprises 15 residues. The CDR3 region is CASSPRGTGNHEQFF.

The V call is TRBV6-5, the J call TRBJ1-6. Germline CDR1 and CDR2: MNHEY and SVGAGI. The CDR3 is made up of 14 amino acids. This CDR3 is CASSYEPGESPLHF.

The V gene is TRBV6-1, the J gene TRBJ2-5; TCRdb's D call, TRBD2, is unchecked because there is no DNA. Germline CDR1 reads MNHNS; CDR2 reads SASEGT. This CDR3 is 17 amino acids long. The CDR3 protein is CASSEALGGGAVETQYF.

This sequence joins TRBV6-4 and TRBJ2-1; the TCRdb D gene call, TRBD2, has no DNA to confirm it. The CDR3 has 15 residues. CDR1 and CDR2 from the germline V gene are MRHNA and SNTAGT. CDR3 residues: CASSRSGVEGNEQFF.

This chain links TRBV6-1 with TRBJ2-7; the D call from TCRdb, TRBD1, cannot be confirmed without DNA. The V gene's germline CDR1 is MNHNS and CDR2 SASEGT. CDR3 size: 14 residues. This CDR3 is CASSEGDSSYEQYF.

The genes are TRBV20-1 and TRBJ2-3; TCRdb picks TRBD1, but there is no DNA to check that call. The CDR3 has 16 amino acids. CDR1 DFQATT and CDR2 SNEGSKA come from the germline V gene (reference sequence). CDR3 amino acids: CSARDRETGAPDTQYF.

V and J are TRBV28 and TRBJ1-2. Germline values: CDR1 MDHEN, CDR2 SYDVKM. This CDR3 region has 12 residues. The CDR3 spells CASRAGLHTNTF.

V usage is TRBV20-1 and J usage is TRBJ2-7; TCRdb selects TRBD2, and the lack of DNA leaves this call unchecked. Looked up from germline, CDR1 is DFQATT and CDR2 is SNEGSKA (reference sequence). There are 16 residues in the CDR3. Here the CDR3 reads CSARDLGAGDSYEQYF.

The J gene is TRBJ2-7, the V gene TRBV20-1; TCRdb returns TRBD2, unconfirmable since there is no DNA. Germline V gives CDR1 DFQATT, CDR2 SNEGSKA (reference sequence). This CDR3 is 13 amino acids long. The CDR3 here is CSAGTSVSYEQYF.

The chain recombines TRBV20-1 with TRBJ1-1. CDR3 length equals 12 residues. CDR1 is DFQATT, CDR2 SNEGSKA, per germline (reference sequence). CDR3 protein: CSARVAHTEAFF.

The chain's CDR3 is CASPSDRGPSGANVLTF. The chain employs TRBV18 and TRBJ2-6; TCRdb selects TRBD1, and the lack of DNA leaves this call unchecked. Germline CDR1 is KGHSH and CDR2 is LQKENI. The CDR3 runs to 17 residues. Looking up the rest from reference TRBV18 and TRBJ2-6 gives the full variable domain: NAGVMQNPRHLVRRRGQEARLRCSPMKGHSHVYWYRQLPEEGLKFMVYLQKENIIDESGMPKERFSAEFPKEGPSILRIQQVVRGDSAAYFCASPSDRGPSGANVLTFGAGSRLTVL.

The CDR3 loop is CASSYVPGQGMETQYF. This chain uses TRBV6-5 with TRBJ2-5; TCRdb outputs TRBD1, but without DNA this stays unchecked. Germline CDR1 and CDR2: MNHEY and SVGAGI. The CDR3 totals 16 residues.

The chain links TRBV5-4 to TRBJ2-1; TCRdb gives TRBD2 as the D gene, but with no DNA this cannot be confirmed. Germline assignment: CDR1 SGHNT and CDR2 YYREEE (reference sequence). The length of the CDR3 is 15 residues. The chain's CDR3 is CASSKGLAGNNEQFF.

The chain has TRBV6-1 and TRBJ1-3; TCRdb's D call of TRBD1 is untestable without DNA. The CDR3 runs to 14 residues. Per the germline V gene, CDR1 is MNHNS and CDR2 is SASEGT. The CDR3 spells CASSEGTGSHTIYF.

This chain joins TRBV4-2 and TRBJ2-7; absent DNA, TCRdb's TRBD1 call cannot be checked. Germline V CDR1 and CDR2: LGHNA, YNFKEQ. CDR3 size: 18 residues. CDR3 sequence: CASSQDFQGDRGFNEQYF.

CDR3: CASSHGQGGSYEQYF. This sequence joins TRBV4-2 and TRBJ2-7; TCRdb selects TRBD1, and the lack of DNA leaves this call unchecked. Germline V gives CDR1 LGHNA, CDR2 YNFKEQ. The CDR3 spans 15 residues.

V gene TRBV6-5 combines with J gene TRBJ1-4. CDR1 is MNHEY and CDR2 is SVGAGI in the germline V gene. This CDR3 contains 14 residues. This chain's CDR3 is CASRTRPTSEKLFF.

The chain couples TRBV15 to TRBJ2-1; the D gene TCRdb calls, TRBD2, cannot be checked with no DNA. The length of the CDR3 is 16 residues. CDR1 is LNHNV, CDR2 YYDKDF, per germline (reference sequence). CDR3 protein: CATSRDGLAGMNEQFF.

J is TRBJ1-1 and V is TRBV7-7; lacking DNA, the TRBD1 call made by TCRdb goes unchecked. The CDR3 spans 14 residues. In germline, CDR1 is SSHAT, CDR2 FNYEAQ (reference sequence). CDR3 sequence: CASSLDRANTEAFF.

V gene TRBV6-1 combines with J gene TRBJ2-1; TCRdb's D call, TRBD1, is unchecked because there is no DNA. The CDR3 is 14 amino acids. The germline gives CDR1 MNHNS, CDR2 SASEGT. CDR3 region: CASAEGAEYNEQFF.

This rearrangement joins TRBV6-5 to TRBJ1-4; with no DNA, the TCRdb D assignment of TRBD1 cannot be verified. Germline V lookup: CDR1 MNHEY, CDR2 SVGAGI. The CDR3 spans 14 residues. The CDR3 sequence: CASSFGAGEEKLFF.

V usage is TRBV20-1 and J usage is TRBJ1-3. This CDR3 has 16 amino acids. The germline V gene encodes CDR1 DFQATT and CDR2 SNEGSKA (reference sequence). Here the CDR3 reads CSAREIPEGPGNTIYF.

This chain joins TRBV12-3 or TRBV12-4 and TRBJ2-3; TCRdb returns TRBD1, unconfirmable since there is no DNA. The CDR3 spans 15 residues. The CDR3 is CASSRGGAPPDTQYF.

This clonotype counts as large (0.1 to 1%) by frequency. The CDR3 loop reads CASSLFRGAGGYTF. The rearrangement links TRBV7-9 to TRBJ1-2; TCRdb calls TRBD1, which cannot be checked without DNA. CDR1 and CDR2 (germline): SEHNR, FQNEAQ (reference sequence). The CDR3 is 14 amino acids.

The chain uses TRBV3-1 and TRBJ2-5. Germline V CDR1 and CDR2: LGHDT, YNNKEL (reference sequence). The CDR3 covers 14 residues. This CDR3 is CASTLGVGQETQYF.